The 32 T cell receptor beta chains below were found in one sample sequenced in a study of blood T cell repertoires in COVID-19. TCRdb's table, derived via immunoSEQ multiplex PCR, lists solely in-frame clones and lacks some. The sample has more than 100,000 clones; about 85% are singletons. The material sequenced was peripheral blood. These receptor sequences come from a man of 80 years or more with acute or convalescent COVID-19.

This chain connects TRBV11-2 to TRBJ2-5, with 9 bases that match TRBD1. V dropped 5 bases and J dropped 1; count of bases not matched to a gene: 5. The germline gives CDR1 SGHAT, CDR2 FQNNGV. The CDR3 runs 15 residues. CDR3 DNA: TGTGCCAGCAGCACAGGGGGCCTCCCCCAAGAGACCCAGTACTTC. Amino acids: CASSTGGLPQETQYF.

The chain carries TRBV5-1 and TRBJ1-1, with 7 bases lining up with TRBD1. CDR1 is SGHRS and CDR2 is YFSETQ in the germline V gene. The J segment lost 6 bases and the V segment lost 3 bases, leaving 2 bases of the junction unmatched. This CDR3 has 12 residues. The CDR3 region is CASSWDRAEAFF. The CDR3 DNA follows: TGCGCCAGCAGCTGGGACAGAGCTGAAGCTTTCTTT.

The chain couples TRBV2 to TRBJ1-6, with D possibly being TRBD1 (5 bases). CDR3 size: 12 residues. The ends were cut back, 8 bases at V and 7 bases at J, with 9 bases in the middle. CDR1 SNHLY and CDR2 FYNNEI come from the germline V gene. The CDR3 loop is CASQPGNSPLHF. CDR3 in DNA: TGTGCCAGCCAGCCAGGGAATTCACCCCTCCACTTT.

This clone was picked up one time. V gene TRBV2 combines with J gene TRBJ1-2; a weak D match, TRBD1 (6 bases). The CDR3 is made up of 12 amino acids. CDR1 and CDR2 (germline): SNHLY, FYNNEI. This CDR3 reads CAGDLRGYGYTF. For the CDR3, the DNA is TGTGCAGGCGACCTAAGGGGGTATGGCTACACCTTC.

V and J are TRBV10-3 and TRBJ1-1; D perhaps matches TRBD1 (5 bases). This CDR3 region has 14 residues. From germline, CDR1 is ENHRY and CDR2 SYGVKD. V was trimmed by 10 bases and J by 7 bases, leaving 22 bases between them. This CDR3 is CATGGGWYRSEAFF. In nucleotides, the CDR3 is TGTGCCACTGGGGGAGGGTGGTACAGGAGTGAAGCTTTCTTT.

This clone has a handful of counts. This rearrangement joins TRBV19 to TRBJ1-1; TRBD1 is a possible D gene (6 bases). In germline, CDR1 is LNHDA, CDR2 SQIVND (reference sequence). The CDR3 extends over 13 amino acids. V shed 7 bases and J shed 3 bases, with 12 bases lying between them. The CDR3 loop reads CASKGTSDTEAFF. The CDR3 DNA reads as TGTGCCAGTAAAGGGACATCTGACACTGAAGCTTTCTTT.

The gene calls are TRBV9 and TRBJ2-1; TRBD2 might be the D (6 bases). Germline-derived CDR1 and CDR2 are SGDLS and YYNGEE. This CDR3 contains 16 residues. V lost 0 bases and J lost 0, with 10 bases in between. The DNA for the CDR3 is TGTGCCAGCAGCGTAGTCGGTAGCGGCTCCTACAATGAGCAGTTCTTC. This sequence encodes CASSVVGSGSYNEQFF.

The chain carries TRBV7-3 and TRBJ1-3, with 9 nucleotides matching TRBD1. CDR1 is SGHTA and CDR2 is FQGTGA in the germline V gene. The length of the CDR3 is 16 residues. Losses at the gene ends were 4 bases for V and 3 bases for J; bases not matched to a gene: 7. DNA of the CDR3: TGTGCCAGCAGCTCCGCCGGGACAGGGTTTGGAAACACCATATATTTT. Its protein is CASSSAGTGFGNTIYF.

J is TRBJ2-4 and V is TRBV4-2; 7 bases are a match to TRBD2. CDR1 and CDR2 from the germline V gene are LGHNA and YNFKEQ. CDR3 length: 14 residues. The ends lost 2 bases at V and 5 bases at J; junction bases unmatched: 3. The CDR3 spells CASSQSGRENIQYF. DNA of the CDR3: TGTGCCAGCAGCCAATCAGGGAGGGAAAACATTCAGTACTTC.

The chain couples TRBV7-9 to TRBJ1-2; the match to TRBD1 covers 8 bases. The germline V gene encodes CDR1 SEHNR and CDR2 FQNEAQ (reference sequence). CDR3 length: 17 residues. The ends lost 5 bases at V and 3 bases at J; junction bases unmatched: 14. The CDR3 region has the DNA TGTGCCAGCAGCGCCACAGGGGGTAGATCCTCTGACTATGGCTACACCTTC. It is translated as CASSATGGRSSDYGYTF.

This clone was seen once. The genes are TRBV29-1 and TRBJ2-7, with D possibly being TRBD1 (6 bases). CDR1 and CDR2 from the germline V gene are SQVTM and ANQGSEA. The CDR3 loop spans 13 amino acids. Trimming pared 5 bases from V and 4 bases from J, leaving 15 bases between. The CDR3 spells CSVQGSLSYEQYF. The CDR3 coding sequence is TGCAGCGTTCAGGGGTCCCTGTCGTACGAGCAGTACTTC.

The genes are TRBV20-1 and TRBJ2-3; D remains ambiguous. The V end was cut by 6 bases, the J end by 6 bases, with 10 bases between. The CDR3 loop spans 11 amino acids. Germline values: CDR1 DFQATT, CDR2 SNEGSKA (reference sequence). The CDR3: CSANRGDTQYF. The CDR3 nucleotides read TGCAGTGCCAATCGAGGCGATACGCAGTATTTT.

The chain employs TRBV19 and TRBJ2-5, with D possibly being TRBD2 (6 bases). Germline CDR1 LNHDA, CDR2 SQIVND (reference sequence). Trimming took off 4 bases at V and 1 base at J, with 16 bases between the two ends. The CDR3 sequence is 16 residues long. CDR3 nucleotide sequence: TGTGCCAGTAGTACCGCGGGACGGACCCTCCAAGAGACCCAGTACTTC. Translated: CASSTAGRTLQETQYF.

This sequence joins TRBV27 and TRBJ2-7, with a weak D call TRBD1 (5 bases). The CDR3 has 15 amino acids. Trimming took off 3 bases at V and 0 bases at J, with 12 bases between the two ends. Germline V gene data show CDR1 as MNHEY and CDR2 as SMNVEV (reference sequence). The CDR3, as DNA: TGTGCCAGCAGTTTCCAGACAGCGAGCTCCTACGAGCAGTACTTC. It translates to CASSFQTASSYEQYF.

This clone was counted a single time. The chain carries TRBV6-5 and TRBJ1-4; TRBD1 agrees at 7 bases. Germline assignment: CDR1 MNHEY and CDR2 SVGAGI. J gave up 1 base and V 6 bases, and 5 bases lay outside the gene matches. The CDR3 loop spans 15 amino acids. This CDR3 is CASRHTGETNEKLFF. CDR3 nucleotides: TGTGCCAGCAGACACACAGGGGAAACTAATGAAAAACTGTTTTTT.

V gene TRBV7-3 combines with J gene TRBJ2-1; TRBD2 aligns across 12 bases. Germline-derived CDR1 and CDR2 are SGHTA and FQGTGA. Trimming at V came to 2 bases and at J to 7 bases, leaving 6 bases not matched to a gene. This CDR3 contains 16 residues. Written as DNA, the CDR3 is TGTGCCAGCAGCTTATCTTGGACTAGCGGGATGAATGAGCAGTTCTTC. This codes for CASSLSWTSGMNEQFF.

This clone was counted once. The V gene is TRBV10-2, the J gene TRBJ1-5; D is perhaps TRBD1 (5 bases). Trimming removed 6 bases from V and 4 bases from J, with 10 bases in between. Germline V gene data show CDR1 as WSHSY and CDR2 as SAAADI. The CDR3 totals 13 residues. CDR3 in amino acids: CASSLDRNQPQHF. CDR3 in DNA: TGCGCCAGCAGCCTCGACAGAAATCAGCCCCAGCATTTT.

The chain couples TRBV2 to TRBJ1-4; TRBD1 matches 7 bases. The J segment lost 4 bases and the V segment lost 11 bases, leaving 10 bases of the junction unmatched. The CDR3 contains 14 residues. Germline assignment: CDR1 SNHLY and CDR2 FYNNEI. CDR3 nucleotides: TGTGCCGGCGTCTGGGGACAGAATAATGAAAAACTGTTTTTT. It codes for CAGVWGQNNEKLFF.

In the case of this clone: The identical CDR3 is also encoded by other nucleotide sequences in the sample. The rearrangement joins TRBV6-5 to TRBJ2-7, with 8 bases identical to TRBD2. The V segment lost 6 bases and the J segment 4 bases; nucleotides outside the gene matches: 8. CDR1 is MNHEY, CDR2 SVGAGI, per germline. CDR3 length: 14 residues. The CDR3 DNA reads TGTGCCAGCAGCCCCGGGACTAGTAGTTACGAGCAGTACTTC. This sequence encodes CASSPGTSSYEQYF.

The count of this clone is one. The chain couples TRBV3-1 (or the pseudogene TRBV3-2) to TRBJ1-2; 12 positions match TRBD1. In germline, CDR1 is LGHDT, CDR2 YNNKEL (reference sequence). The CDR3 length is 15 residues. Unmatched junction bases numbered 7, after V lost 4 bases and J lost 7 bases. In DNA form, the CDR3 reads TGTGCCAGCAGCCTAAAGGGGGGACAGGGGGCTGGCTACACCTTC. Encoded protein: CASSLKGGQGAGYTF.

Comments on this clone: The sample carries other DNA sequences with the same CDR3. The rearrangement uses TRBV3-1 (or the pseudogene TRBV3-2) and TRBJ1-5, with unresolved D. V was pared by 0 bases and J by 5 bases, with 5 bases between. This CDR3 is built from 13 residues. Per germline, CDR1 LGHDT and CDR2 YNNKEL (reference sequence). CDR3 amino acids: CASSQDRDQPQHF. The CDR3 DNA reads TGTGCCAGCAGCCAAGATCGGGATCAGCCCCAGCATTTT.

The chain uses TRBV5-1 and TRBJ2-7; 12 nucleotides match TRBD2. V gave up 0 bases and J gave up 1 base; unmatched junction bases: 5. Germline V gives CDR1 SGHRS, CDR2 YFSETQ. The CDR3 is made up of 17 amino acids. CDR3 in DNA: TGCGCCAGCAGCTTGGACCCAACTAGCGGGGGGTCCTACGAGCAGTACTTC. Amino acids: CASSLDPTSGGSYEQYF.

The chain uses TRBV2 and TRBJ1-4; 11 bases agree with TRBD1. CDR3 length: 15 amino acids. V lost 5 bases to trimming and J lost 8 bases; unmatched junction nucleotides: 7. Germline V lookup: CDR1 SNHLY, CDR2 FYNNEI. The CDR3 loop is CASSKKGQGVEKLFF. CDR3 coding DNA: TGTGCCAGCAGTAAAAAGGGACAGGGGGTAGAAAAACTGTTTTTT.

This sequence joins TRBV9 and TRBJ2-6, with no clear D. The CDR3 spans 16 residues. The germline CDR1 and CDR2 sequences are SGDLS and YYNGEE. V lost 3 bases, J lost 0 bases, and 10 bases lay in between. CDR3 in DNA: TGTGCCAGCAGCGACGTAACTGCCTCTGGGGCCAACGTCCTGACTTTC. Translation gives CASSDVTASGANVLTF.

This clone was recorded a few times. The rearrangement links TRBV5-1 to TRBJ1-2, with D unclear. Looked up from germline, CDR1 is SGHRS and CDR2 is YFSETQ. V was trimmed by 3 bases and J by 1 base, leaving 10 bases between them. The CDR3 is made up of 14 amino acids. CDR3 residues: CASSSGLGNYGYTF. The CDR3, as DNA: TGCGCCAGCAGCTCCGGACTGGGTAACTATGGCTACACCTTC.

This chain uses TRBV7-3 with TRBJ2-2; tentatively, D is TRBD2 (5 bases). Germline CDR1 reads SGHTA; CDR2 reads FQGTGA. Trimming left V 3 bases short and J 4 bases short, with 9 bases between. This CDR3 has 14 residues. Written as DNA, the CDR3 is TGTGCCAGCAGCTTCCTGGGGAGCACCGGGGAGCTGTTTTTT. As protein: CASSFLGSTGELFF.

CDR3: CASSLRDRNNSPLHF. The CDR3 DNA follows: TGTGCCAGCAGCTTAAGGGACAGGAATAATTCACCCCTCCACTTT. The chain carries TRBV7-3 and TRBJ1-6; TRBD1 matches at 8 bases. The germline V gene encodes CDR1 SGHTA and CDR2 FQGTGA. The CDR3 spans 15 residues. The junction had 1 base not matched to a gene; V was cut back by 1 base and J by 5 bases. The entire variable domain, with the rest obtained from reference TRBV7-3 and TRBJ1-6, is as follows: GAGVSQTPSNKVTEKGKYVELRCDPISGHTALYWYRQSLGQGPEFLIYFQGTGAADDSGLPNDRFFAVRPEGSVSTLKIQRTERGDSAVYLCASSLRDRNNSPLHFGNGTRLTVT.

The chain uses TRBV6-1 and TRBJ2-3, with D hard to call. The CDR3 is made up of 14 amino acids. Trimming cost V 1 base and J 9 bases, with 14 bases left between them. CDR1 MNHNS and CDR2 SASEGT come from the germline V gene. The CDR3 bases are TGTGCCAGCAGTGAAGTGAGCGCTATTGACACGCAGTATTTT. It translates to CASSEVSAIDTQYF.

This chain links TRBV18 with TRBJ1-1; D gene uncertain. The CDR3 has 13 residues. V lost 3 bases and J 0 bases, leaving 5 bases between the germline ends. Germline CDR1 KGHSH, CDR2 LQKENI. The CDR3 DNA reads TGTGCCAGCTCACCCCCTATGAACACTGAAGCTTTCTTT. Its translation is CASSPPMNTEAFF. The full variable domain, completed using reference TRBV18 and TRBJ1-1, is NAGVMQNPRHLVRRRGQEARLRCSPMKGHSHVYWYRQLPEEGLKFMVYLQKENIIDESGMPKERFSAEFPKEGPSILRIQQVVRGDSAAYFCASSPPMNTEAFFGQGTRLTVV.

The CDR3 coding sequence is TGTGCCAGCAGTGGGGGGGTTTCACCCCTCCACTTT. This encodes CASSGGVSPLHF. The chain carries TRBV12-3 or TRBV12-4 and TRBJ1-6; D perhaps matches TRBD1 (5 bases). CDR3 size: 12 residues. The V gene lost 5 bases and the J gene lost 9 bases, with 8 bases spanning the gap.

The V gene is TRBV9, the J gene TRBJ2-3; possibly TRBD2 for D (6 bases). The CDR3 length is 15 residues. Germline V lookup: CDR1 SGDLS, CDR2 YYNGEE. V lost 5 bases and J lost 1, with 14 bases in between. CDR3 loop: CASSLTGAGTDTQYF. In nucleotides, the CDR3 is TGTGCCAGCAGTTTAACGGGAGCTGGCACAGATACGCAGTATTTT.

The gene calls are TRBV2 and TRBJ1-2, with D possibly matching TRBD1 (5 bases). V lost 7 bases, J lost 6 bases, and 15 bases lay in between. Germline values: CDR1 SNHLY, CDR2 FYNNEI. The CDR3 is 13 amino acids. The CDR3 region is CASKAGTRDGYTF. CDR3 nucleotide sequence: TGTGCCAGCAAGGCAGGGACTAGGGATGGCTACACCTTC. The full variable domain, rest sourced from reference TRBV2 and TRBJ1-2, is EPEVTQTPSHQVTQMGQEVILRCVPISNHLYFYWYRQILGQKVEFLVSFYNNEISEKSEIFDDQFSVERPDGSNFTLKIRSTKLEDSAMYFCASKAGTRDGYTFGSGTRLTVV.